This T cell receptor beta chain was retrieved from a study of Ad26.COV2.S vaccination and SARS-CoV-2 variants. Turning to the study itself: Enrollment placed the donor in the COV1001 Ad26.COV2.S trial arm. Study-wide findings and caveats: It was found that vaccine and placebo recipients had similar non-spike TCR breadth. There was a possibility that the TCR breadth and depth analyses underestimated total T cell responses. Substantial breadth in spike-specific CD8+ and CD4+ T cell responses was reportedly seen after vaccination.

Regarding treatment: about 20 received Ad26.COV2.S at low or high dose, single or two shots; roughly five received placebo; per-sample allocation not given. Samples analyzed were those drawn on day 63 after the first vaccine or placebo injection. This clone was seen a single time. Its antigen remains unidentified. The data were produced by immunoSEQ multiplex PCR, yet TCRdb's version contains in-frame clones alone and is incomplete. The top ten clones hold approximately 4% of a sample with approximately 420,000 clones, 85% to 90% of them seen once. Germline V gene sequence: CDR1 MNHEY, CDR2 SVGAGI. The CDR3 extends over 15 amino acids. Deletions cut 5 bases from V and 4 bases from J, with 16 bases between.

This receptor was obtained from a person aged 18-65 years who received the Ad26.COV2.S COVID-19 vaccine or a placebo. Specimen: peripheral blood, collected in a trial of Ad26.COV2.S vaccine versus placebo. This chain joins TRBV6-5 and TRBJ2-3, with D tentatively TRBD2 (6 bases). This CDR3 is CASSLGRGRADTQYF. Written as DNA, the CDR3 is TGTGCCAGCAGTCTCGGGCGGGGACGGGCAGATACGCAGTATTTT.